The 21 T cell receptor beta chains presented below share a single source sample, sequenced in a study of T cell responses to AZD1222 COVID-19 vaccine. Sequenced by immunoSEQ multiplex PCR; TCRdb stores in-frame clones only, minus some. The table records more than 55,000 clones, roughly nine tenths of them present only once. Source: peripheral blood, taken 28 days after the second AZD1222 dose. The origin of the receptors is an adult who received the AZD1222 COVID-19 vaccine.

The CDR3 spells CASSQAPGLHYEQYF. In DNA form, the CDR3 reads TGCGCCAGCAGCCAAGCACCGGGACTACATTACGAGCAGTACTTC. This chain connects TRBV4-1 to TRBJ2-7; 7 bases match TRBD2. The CDR3 extends over 15 amino acids. CDR1 MGHRA and CDR2 YSYEKL come from the germline V gene. J was trimmed by 4 bases and V by 1 base; bases with no gene match: 7.

The rearrangement joins TRBV2 to TRBJ2-2; D call uncertain. Germline V lookup: CDR1 SNHLY, CDR2 FYNNEI. The length of the CDR3 is 14 residues. Trimming left V 6 bases short and J 0 bases short, with 8 bases between. For the CDR3, the DNA is TGTGCCAGCAGGGCCCCACCGAACACCGGGGAGCTGTTTTTT. Translation: CASRAPPNTGELFF.

The chain links TRBV29-1 to TRBJ2-7, with D possibly called TRBD1 or TRBD2 (5 bases each). Per germline, CDR1 SQVTM and CDR2 ANQGSEA. V was clipped by 1 base and J by 6 bases, with 10 bases between them. The CDR3 consists of 12 residues. CDR3 sequence: CSVEVAGTEQYF. The CDR3 DNA is TGCAGCGTTGAAGTTGCAGGGACCGAGCAGTACTTC.

V usage is TRBV9 and J usage is TRBJ2-7; 11 positions match TRBD2. Germline V gene sequence: CDR1 SGDLS, CDR2 YYNGEE. This CDR3 spans 16 amino acids. V gave up 2 bases and J gave up 2 bases; unmatched junction bases: 6. This CDR3 reads CASSVASGRSPYEQYF. In nucleotides, the CDR3 is TGTGCCAGCAGCGTTGCTAGCGGGAGGTCCCCCTACGAGCAGTACTTC.

The J gene is TRBJ2-1, the V gene TRBV28; 14 positions match TRBD2. Germline lookup yields CDR1 MDHEN and CDR2 SYDVKM. This CDR3 is 15 amino acids long. V was pared by 7 bases and J by 7 bases, with 6 bases of the junction left unmatched. The chain's CDR3 is CASTLGLAGGNEQFF. The CDR3 DNA sequence: TGTGCCAGCACCCTAGGACTAGCGGGGGGTAATGAGCAGTTCTTC.

The rearrangement joins TRBV9 to TRBJ1-5, with TRBD1 matching over 8 bases. V lost 3 bases to trimming and J lost 6 bases; unmatched junction nucleotides: 2. Germline CDR1 reads SGDLS; CDR2 reads YYNGEE. This CDR3 has 13 amino acids. CDR3 DNA sequence: TGTGCCAGCAGCGCAGGGGGCGGTCAGCCCCAGCATTTT. Translating it yields CASSAGGGQPQHF.

This chain connects TRBV28 to TRBJ2-2; 7 nucleotides align to TRBD1. CDR3 length: 12 residues. Germline V gene data show CDR1 as MDHEN and CDR2 as SYDVKM. Germline trimming cut 4 bases from V and 13 bases from J; bases unmatched to any gene: 6. The CDR3 reads CASSSTTGTLFF. The CDR3 nucleotides read TGTGCCAGCAGTTCGACGACAGGGACGCTGTTTTTT.

This clone was counted once. The J gene is TRBJ2-1, the V gene TRBV10-1; 7 bases line up with TRBD2. Trimming took 1 base from V and 6 from J; bases not matched to a gene: 3. The germline V gene has CDR1 WNHNN and CDR2 SYGVQD (reference sequence). The CDR3 consists of 14 residues. CDR3 nucleotide sequence: TGCGCCAGCAGTGAGTTGCGGGGGAGCAATGAGCAGTTCTTC. Protein product: CASSELRGSNEQFF.

The gene calls are TRBV29-1 and TRBJ2-1; unclear D gene. The CDR3 totals 11 residues. The V gene lost 7 bases and the J gene lost 7 bases, with 11 bases spanning the gap. The V gene's germline CDR1 is SQVTM and CDR2 ANQGSEA. CDR3 residues: CSGINRNEQFF. The CDR3 DNA follows: TGCAGCGGTATCAACCGTAATGAGCAGTTCTTC.

The chain carries TRBV27 and TRBJ1-1; 10 bases match TRBD1. CDR3 length: 13 amino acids. The germline V gene has CDR1 MNHEY and CDR2 SMNVEV (reference sequence). V lost 6 bases to trimming and J lost 10 bases; unmatched junction nucleotides: 8. CDR3 loop: CASRRDRGPRAFF. CDR3 sequence (DNA): TGTGCCAGCAGACGGGACAGGGGCCCCCGAGCTTTCTTT.

The gene calls are TRBV6-5 and TRBJ1-1, with D maybe TRBD1 (5 bases). Germline assignment: CDR1 MNHEY and CDR2 SVGAGI. V was shortened by 8 bases and J by 0 bases, with 13 bases between the two germline ends. The CDR3 length is 14 residues. CDR3 region: CASPAWDLNTEAFF. In DNA form, the CDR3 reads TGTGCCAGCCCGGCATGGGACTTGAACACTGAAGCTTTCTTT.

J is TRBJ1-6 and V is TRBV5-1; 8 bases line up with TRBD1. The CDR3 sequence is 15 residues long. Germline V gives CDR1 SGHRS, CDR2 YFSETQ. J was trimmed by 8 bases and V by 0 bases; bases with no gene match: 4. The CDR3 DNA reads as TGCGCCAGCAGCTTGGAAGCAGGGGGCGATTCACCCCTCCACTTT. It translates to CASSLEAGGDSPLHF.

The V gene is TRBV5-5, the J gene TRBJ2-7; D unresolved. V lost 4 bases, J lost 0 bases, and 5 bases lay in between. The CDR3 runs to 12 residues. Germline V CDR1 and CDR2: SGHKS, YYEKEE (reference sequence). Here the CDR3 DNA reads TGTGCCAGCAGCACCCTCTCCTACGAGCAGTACTTC. It encodes CASSTLSYEQYF.

The rearrangement uses TRBV19 and TRBJ1-3; 7 nucleotides align to TRBD1. Germline trimming cut 6 bases from V and 2 bases from J; bases unmatched to any gene: 10. This CDR3 region has 16 residues. Germline CDR1 LNHDA, CDR2 SQIVND (reference sequence). The CDR3 here is CASSRTHRGTGNTIYF. The CDR3 nucleotides are TGTGCCAGTAGCAGAACCCACAGGGGAACTGGAAACACCATATATTTT.

The chain combines TRBV12-3 or TRBV12-4 with TRBJ1-5; D is undetermined. This CDR3 has 11 residues. V was pared by 3 bases and J by 11 bases, with 8 bases between. The CDR3 nucleotides are TGTGCCAGCAGTTTTTTTGGGACCCAGCATTTT. Protein sequence: CASSFFGTQHF.

As concerns this clone: The same CDR3 arises from other DNA sequences in this sample as well. The V call is TRBV19, the J call TRBJ2-5; D unclear. V lost 2 bases and J 5 bases, leaving 3 bases between the germline ends. Germline CDR1 and CDR2: LNHDA and SQIVND (reference sequence). CDR3 length equals 11 residues. Here the CDR3 reads CASSIRETQYF. CDR3 DNA sequence: TGTGCCAGTAGTATAAGGGAGACCCAGTACTTC.

The gene calls are TRBV6-1 and TRBJ2-3; 13 nucleotides agree with TRBD2. From germline, CDR1 is MNHNS and CDR2 SASEGT. The length of the CDR3 is 16 residues. V lost 3 bases to trimming and J lost 2 bases; unmatched junction nucleotides: 2. The CDR3 nucleotides read TGTGCCAGCAGTGACGGACTAGCGGGGGCCACAGATACGCAGTATTTT. Translating it yields CASSDGLAGATDTQYF.

The rearrangement links TRBV25-1 to TRBJ1-4; no reliable D call. The CDR3 consists of 14 residues. V lost 2 bases and J 3 bases, leaving 7 bases between the germline ends. Per germline, CDR1 MGHDK and CDR2 SYGVNS. The CDR3 sequence: CASSELTSNEKLFF. The CDR3 DNA is TGTGCCAGCAGTGAACTCACCTCTAATGAAAAACTGTTTTTT.

Notes on this clone: The junction and the germline gene differ at one end; a read error may be behind it. The V and J genes are TRBV28 and TRBJ1-3; a weak D match, TRBD1 (6 bases). The CDR3 length is 15 residues. Germline V gene lookup returns CDR1 MDHEN and CDR2 SYDVKM. The CDR3 is CASSTGQTSGNTIYF. The DNA of the CDR3 is TGTGCCAGCAGTACCGGACAGACCTCTGGCAACACCATATATTTT. Full variable domain (rest looked up from reference TRBV28 and TRBJ1-3): DVKVTQSSRYLVKRTGEKVFLECVQDMDHENMFWYRQDPGLGLRLIYFSYDVKMKEKGDIPEGYSVSREKKERFSLILESASTNQTSMYLCASSTGQTSGNTIYFGEGSWLTVV.

J is TRBJ1-4 and V is TRBV5-3; unclear D gene. TRBV5-3 is designated an ORF whose function remains uncertain. The CDR3 has 16 residues. The V end lost 6 bases, the J end lost 11 bases, and 26 bases lay between the germline ends. CDR3 residues: CARTTYWAGRSNKLFF. The CDR3 DNA is TGTGCCAGAACCACATATTGGGCAGGCCGCTCAAATAAACTGTTTTTT.

The chain joins TRBV6-5 to TRBJ1-1, with D possibly matching TRBD1 (6 bases). Trimming left V 4 bases short and J 4 bases short, with 13 bases between. The CDR3 totals 14 residues. Germline assignment: CDR1 MNHEY and CDR2 SVGAGI. The CDR3 reads CASSSLTGSTEAFF. CDR3 in DNA: TGTGCCAGCAGTTCTTTAACAGGGAGCACTGAAGCTTTCTTT.